The next 19 T cell receptor beta chains were all read from a single sample in a study of cytomegalovirus exposure and HLA in healthy donors. 60 Vbeta and 13 Jbeta primers were used in PCR. Here immunoSEQ multiplex PCR was the method, and the copy in TCRdb shows in-frame clones only, minus some. Of roughly 150,000 clones listed, roughly three quarters are singletons. The sample taken for sequencing was PBMCs. The receptors here all came from a woman aged 25 to 45 in good health and CMV-seronegative.

The rearrangement links TRBV4-2 to TRBJ1-2; 8 nucleotides align to TRBD1. In germline, CDR1 is LGHNA, CDR2 YNFKEQ. The CDR3 consists of 17 residues. V shed 0 bases, J shed 4 bases, and the junction held 10 bases outside the gene matches. CDR3 DNA sequence: TGTGCCAGCAGCCAAGATCTCGGGACAGGCCTAAGCTATGGCTACACCTTC. Amino acids: CASSQDLGTGLSYGYTF.

The V call is TRBV6-5, the J call TRBJ2-3, with 8 bases aligning to TRBD1. V lost 6 bases to trimming and J lost 5 bases; unmatched junction nucleotides: 10. Per the germline V gene, CDR1 is MNHEY and CDR2 is SVGAGI. The length of the CDR3 is 15 residues. Here the CDR3 DNA reads TGTGCCAGCAGCGCCCAGACAGGGGTTGGAGATACGCAGTATTTT. Translation gives CASSAQTGVGDTQYF.

Only a few counts were recorded for this clone. This chain links TRBV18 with TRBJ2-5; D gene uncertain. Germline V gene data show CDR1 as KGHSH and CDR2 as LQKENI. The V gene lost 0 bases and the J gene lost 5 bases, with 7 bases spanning the gap. The length of the CDR3 is 13 residues. CDR3 DNA sequence: TGTGCCAGCTCACCACCTTCCGTGGAGACCCAGTACTTC. It encodes CASSPPSVETQYF.

This rearrangement joins TRBV21-1 to TRBJ2-1; TRBD2 is the table's D call, not checked against the DNA. TRBV21-1 is assigned pseudogene status. The CDR3 has 20 residues. CDR3 DNA: TGTGCCAGCAGCAAATTAGCCCCCGAAGCTAGCGGGAGGAGCTACAATGAGCAGTTCTTC. It encodes CASSKLAPEASGRSYNEQFF.

This clone was seen a single time. The chain combines TRBV7-3 with TRBJ2-5, with a tentative D call TRBD2 (6 bases). Germline loops: CDR1 SGHTA, CDR2 FQGTGA. Trimming pared 1 base from V and 7 bases from J, leaving 10 bases between. This CDR3 spans 13 amino acids. This CDR3 is CASSLITGGTQYF. The CDR3 DNA follows: TGTGCCAGCAGCTTAATAACCGGGGGGACCCAGTACTTC. The full variable domain, in which reference TRBV7-3 and TRBJ2-5 provide the parts outside the CDR3, is GAGVSQTPSNKVTEKGKYVELRCDPISGHTALYWYRQSLGQGPEFLIYFQGTGAADDSGLPNDRFFAVRPEGSVSTLKIQRTERGDSAVYLCASSLITGGTQYFGPGTRLLVL.

The V and J genes are TRBV7-3 and TRBJ2-5; a possible D gene is TRBD2 (6 bases). Germline lookup yields CDR1 SGHTA and CDR2 FQGTGA. The germline V and J ends were trimmed by 1 base and 4 bases, with 10 bases remaining between them. CDR3 length: 14 amino acids. The CDR3, as DNA: TGTGCCAGCAGCTTAAGCGGGGCAACAGAGACCCAGTACTTC. Protein sequence: CASSLSGATETQYF. Based on the CDR3 plus reference TRBV7-3 and TRBJ2-5, the full variable domain is GAGVSQTPSNKVTEKGKYVELRCDPISGHTALYWYRQSLGQGPEFLIYFQGTGAADDSGLPNDRFFAVRPEGSVSTLKIQRTERGDSAVYLCASSLSGATETQYFGPGTRLLVL.

The chain recombines TRBV30 with TRBJ2-3; 9 positions match TRBD2. Germline V lookup: CDR1 GTSNPN, CDR2 SVGIG (reference sequence). V lost 5 bases to trimming and J lost 3 bases; unmatched junction nucleotides: 9. CDR3 size: 15 residues. The CDR3 DNA reads as TGTGCCTGGGACCGAGCGGGAGGAGGGACAGATACGCAGTATTTT. Translation gives CAWDRAGGGTDTQYF.

This clone occurred a few times. This CDR3 reads CASSGRQGNRQPQHF. The DNA for the CDR3 is TGTGCCAGCAGTGGGAGACAGGGAAACAGACAGCCCCAGCATTTT. The chain combines TRBV6-1 with TRBJ1-5; 7 bases line up with TRBD1. This CDR3 contains 15 residues. Germline assignment: CDR1 MNHNS and CDR2 SASEGT. The ends lost 4 bases at V and 7 bases at J; junction bases unmatched: 10.

The chain uses TRBV7-8 and TRBJ2-1, with D maybe TRBD1 (6 bases). Germline CDR1 reads SGHVS; CDR2 reads FQNEAQ. V lost 5 bases and J 4 bases, leaving 18 bases between the germline ends. The CDR3 length is 16 residues. CDR3 sequence (DNA): TGTGCCAGCAGCCCAGGATCGGGACAACTATACAATGAGCAGTTCTTC. Amino acid sequence: CASSPGSGQLYNEQFF.

The V and J genes are TRBV5-1 and TRBJ2-1, with TRBD1 matching 8 bases. The ends lost 5 bases at V and 8 bases at J; junction bases unmatched: 9. Germline V lookup: CDR1 SGHRS, CDR2 YFSETQ. The CDR3 loop spans 14 amino acids. In nucleotides, the CDR3 is TGCGCCAGCAGGGGGGACAGGAACAAATATGAGCAGTTCTTC. Its protein is CASRGDRNKYEQFF.

The rearrangement uses TRBV30 and TRBJ2-6; D not resolved. There are 14 residues in the CDR3. Looked up from germline, CDR1 is GTSNPN and CDR2 is SVGIG (reference sequence). Trimming left V 1 base short and J 0 bases short, with 4 bases between. The CDR3 is CAWSANSGANVLTF. As DNA, the CDR3 is TGTGCCTGGAGTGCAAACTCTGGGGCCAACGTCCTGACTTTC.

This clone has only a few counts. The chain carries TRBV2 and TRBJ2-7, with 7 nucleotides matching TRBD1. V trimming: 6 bases; J trimming: 7 bases; junction bases outside the gene matches: 12. Germline assignment: CDR1 SNHLY and CDR2 FYNNEI. CDR3 length equals 14 residues. The CDR3 here is CASRTDRERREQYF. CDR3 nucleotide sequence: TGTGCCAGCAGGACCGACAGGGAAAGGCGGGAGCAGTACTTC.

This clone was seen a handful of times. V and J are TRBV4-2 and TRBJ2-4; maybe TRBD2 (6 bases). The CDR3 extends over 16 amino acids. Germline V gives CDR1 LGHNA, CDR2 YNFKEQ. V gave up 1 base and J gave up 2 bases, with 12 bases separating them. The CDR3 here is CASSQGRGATKNIQYF. The CDR3, as DNA: TGTGCCAGCAGCCAAGGGCGGGGTGCGACCAAAAACATTCAGTACTTC.

The chain recombines TRBV28 with TRBJ1-1, with unresolved D. Trimming stripped 7 bases from V and 13 bases from J, with 13 bases between. The germline V gene has CDR1 MDHEN and CDR2 SYDVKM. This CDR3 has 10 residues. CDR3 DNA: TGTGCCAGCAAGAGTAAAAGAGTTTTCTTT. Translated: CASKSKRVFF.

This chain connects TRBV19 to TRBJ1-1; unclear D gene. Germline V CDR1 and CDR2: LNHDA, SQIVND (reference sequence). V lost 5 bases, J lost 3 bases, and 7 bases lay in between. CDR3 length equals 12 residues. CDR3 sequence (DNA): TGTGCCAGTAGTGGCCGGGACACTGAAGCTTTCTTT. This encodes CASSGRDTEAFF.

The CDR3 here is CASSEGGSVNEQFF. CDR3 nucleotide sequence: TGTGCCAGCAGTGAAGGGGGTAGCGTGAATGAGCAGTTCTTC. This chain links TRBV6-1 with TRBJ2-1; possibly TRBD2 for D (5 bases). CDR3 length: 14 amino acids. Trimming left V 1 base short and J 7 bases short, with 11 bases between. CDR1 MNHNS and CDR2 SASEGT come from the germline V gene.

This clone has ten or more counts. This chain joins TRBV2 and TRBJ2-7, with a tentative D call TRBD1 (5 bases). CDR3 length equals 10 residues. Trimming pared 3 bases from V and 12 bases from J, leaving 9 bases between. Germline V gives CDR1 SNHLY, CDR2 FYNNEI. CDR3 nucleotides: TGTGCCAGCAGTGATCCAGGGCTGTACGTC. It yields the protein CASSDPGLYV.

This clone has just one count. V is TRBV5-1 and J is TRBJ2-6; possible D gene TRBD2, 5 bases. Germline CDR1 reads SGHRS; CDR2 reads YFSETQ. The V end lost 0 bases, the J end lost 3 bases, and 25 bases lay between the germline ends. CDR3 length: 21 residues. CDR3 region: CASSLGVLLDGSGNGANVLTF. Here the CDR3 DNA reads TGCGCCAGCAGCTTGGGGGTTTTGTTGGACGGCTCGGGGAATGGGGCCAACGTCCTGACTTTC.

V and J are TRBV2 and TRBJ2-7, with D perhaps TRBD2 (6 bases). Trimming cost V 7 bases and J 7 bases, with 17 bases left between them. The germline V gene encodes CDR1 SNHLY and CDR2 FYNNEI. CDR3 size: 13 residues. DNA for the CDR3: TGTGCCAGCACCTGGGACTCCGCGGGGGAGCAGTACGTC. As protein: CASTWDSAGEQYV.